This T cell receptor (beta chain) was sequenced for a study of T cells in Graves' hyperthyroidism and ophthalmopathy. RNA transcripts provided the source from which TCR beta CDR3 regions were amplified. During a first-round RT-PCR of the TCR CDR3, the HTBI primer set was used. TCRdb reanalysed the multiplex PCR reads using MiXCR and keeps one entry per CDR3 protein. The sample includes some 580,000 distinct CDR3 sequences, more than 15% seen only once; the top ten take roughly 3%. Remarks on this clonotype: Its antigen is unknown.

The study's findings and limits: Ophthalmopathy got predicted by the model a median about six months before its onset.

Patients showing uncontrolled infection, other autoimmune disease, pregnancy or lactation were ineligible. Clinical symptoms, serum thyroxine, TRAb, thyroid ultrasound and orbital computed tomography established diagnosis. The PBMCs were taken from less than 11 ml of fresh peripheral blood. This receptor was identified in a middle-aged woman with Graves' ophthalmopathy. The specimen was blood.

CDR3 in amino acids: CAISERTGGVNEQFF. The CDR3 DNA reads as TGTGCCATCAGTGAGAGGACAGGGGGCGTGAATGAGCAGTTCTTC. The chain joins TRBV10-3 to TRBJ2-1, with TRBD1 matching over 11 bases. V trimming: 2 bases; J trimming: 7 bases; junction bases outside the gene matches: 4. The CDR3 extends over 15 amino acids. Germline assignment: CDR1 ENHRY and CDR2 SYGVKD.